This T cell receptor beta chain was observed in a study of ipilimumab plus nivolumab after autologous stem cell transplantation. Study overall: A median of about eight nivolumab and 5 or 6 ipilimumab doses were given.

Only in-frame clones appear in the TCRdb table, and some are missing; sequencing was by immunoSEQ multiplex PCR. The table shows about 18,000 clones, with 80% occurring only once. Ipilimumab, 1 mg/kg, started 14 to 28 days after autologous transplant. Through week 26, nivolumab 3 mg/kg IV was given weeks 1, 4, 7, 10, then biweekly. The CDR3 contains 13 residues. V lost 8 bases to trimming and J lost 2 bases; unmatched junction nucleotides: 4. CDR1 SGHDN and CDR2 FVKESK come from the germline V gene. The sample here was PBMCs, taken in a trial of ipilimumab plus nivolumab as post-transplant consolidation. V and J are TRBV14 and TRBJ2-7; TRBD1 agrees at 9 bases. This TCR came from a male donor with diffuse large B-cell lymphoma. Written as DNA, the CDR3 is TGTGCCAGCGGGGGGGACAGGGCCTACGAGCAGTACTTC. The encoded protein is CASGGDRAYEQYF.